Below, 2 T cell receptor beta chains from the same sample are listed, as sequenced in a study of T cells after yellow fever vaccination. TCRdb re-called the 5' RACE reads through MiXCR, storing one row per CDR3 protein. The data show roughly 520,000 distinct CDR3 sequences, 21% seen once. The sequences come from PBMCs, collected roughly 23 days after the first yellow fever vaccination. The receptors were gathered from a man between 18 and 35 years old who received the YFV17D yellow fever vaccine.

This clonotype came up a few times. This chain joins TRBV11-2 and TRBJ2-3; 10 bases agree with TRBD2. V shed 5 bases and J 1 base; nucleotides not matched to a gene: 6. The CDR3 contains 16 residues. The germline CDR1 and CDR2 sequences are SGHAT and FQNNGV. CDR3: CASSLGLAARTDTQYF. The CDR3 DNA sequence: TGTGCCAGCAGCCTAGGACTAGCGGCGCGCACAGATACGCAGTATTTT. Complete variable domain (other parts from reference TRBV11-2 and TRBJ2-3): EAGVAQSPRYKIIEKRQSVAFWCNPISGHATLYWYQQILGQGPKLLIQFQNNGVVDDSQLPKDRFSAERLKGVDSTLKIQPAKLEDSAVYLCASSLGLAARTDTQYFGPGTRLTVL.

The chain couples TRBV5-1 to TRBJ1-1; 7 positions agree with TRBD1. Germline V gene lookup returns CDR1 SGHRS and CDR2 YFSETQ. The V gene end was trimmed by 4 bases and the J gene end by 8 bases; junction bases not matched to a gene: 14. The CDR3 spans 15 residues. The CDR3 is CASSPIIGPRGEAFF. The CDR3 DNA sequence: TGCGCCAGCAGCCCAATAATAGGACCCAGGGGGGAAGCTTTCTTT.